This TCR beta chain was found in a study of blood T cell repertoires in COVID-19. Using immunoSEQ multiplex PCR, the repertoire was profiled, and TCRdb retains in-frame clones only, with some absent. The sample records about 180,000 clones, 70% to 90% being singletons. CDR3 length equals 15 residues. Per germline, CDR1 SGHDT and CDR2 YYEEEE. The junction had 10 bases not matched to a gene; V was cut back by 5 bases and J by 2 bases. The sequenced material came from peripheral blood. The chain has TRBV5-6 and TRBJ2-7; 7 nucleotides align to TRBD1. The clonotype comes from a middle-aged man with active or convalescent COVID-19. The CDR3 sequence: CASSYRGIGTYEQYF. CDR3 DNA sequence: TGTGCCAGCAGTTACAGGGGAATAGGGACCTACGAGCAGTACTTC.